This T cell receptor beta chain is from a study of response to subunit inactivated influenza vaccine. This clonotype has a count of ten or more. This CDR3 comprises 13 residues. Germline CDR1 and CDR2: DFQATT and SNEGSKA (reference sequence). V lost 3 bases, J lost 1 base, and 8 bases lay in between. MiXCR, run by TCRdb on the RT-PCR reads, gives a single entry per CDR3 protein. The sample shows roughly 460,000 distinct CDR3 sequences, approximately 9.9% of them seen only once. The chain uses TRBV20-1 and TRBJ2-3; D uncertain. Here the sequenced sample was PBMCs from blood, taken roughly 47 days after vaccination. The TCR comes from a man aged 50 or older who received an inactivated influenza vaccine. In nucleotides, the CDR3 is TGCAGTGCTAGGCGTACTGGCACAGATACGCAGTATTTT. Protein: CSARRTGTDTQYF.